The clone carrying this T cell receptor (beta chain) was observed at least ten times. The antigen is not known. The sample originates from a study of T cell repertoires in cytomegalovirus infection. General study findings and limits: Ex vivo responses were dominated by HLA-C-restricted CMV-specific TCR beta clonotypes.

Between the trimmed V and J ends, which lost 5 bases and 11 bases, there was a span of 16 bases. The CDR3 runs to 14 residues. From germline, CDR1 is SGHTA and CDR2 FQGNSA. MiXCR, run by TCRdb on the reads, gives a single entry per CDR3 protein. The data contain a few hundred thousand distinct CDR3 sequences, roughly 46% of them seen just once; the ten biggest clones take up roughly two fifths. The TCR comes from a human donor in good health (CMV status not recorded). Some clones in this sample may be carry-over from other donors' samples. The sequenced sample was cultured PBMCs, obtained from culture after CMV antigen stimulation. This chain uses TRBV7-2 with TRBJ1-6, with D uncertain. Here the CDR3 reads CASSTRDTRTPLHF. CDR3 in DNA: TGTGCCAGCAGCACCCGTGACACGAGGACACCCCTCCACTTT.